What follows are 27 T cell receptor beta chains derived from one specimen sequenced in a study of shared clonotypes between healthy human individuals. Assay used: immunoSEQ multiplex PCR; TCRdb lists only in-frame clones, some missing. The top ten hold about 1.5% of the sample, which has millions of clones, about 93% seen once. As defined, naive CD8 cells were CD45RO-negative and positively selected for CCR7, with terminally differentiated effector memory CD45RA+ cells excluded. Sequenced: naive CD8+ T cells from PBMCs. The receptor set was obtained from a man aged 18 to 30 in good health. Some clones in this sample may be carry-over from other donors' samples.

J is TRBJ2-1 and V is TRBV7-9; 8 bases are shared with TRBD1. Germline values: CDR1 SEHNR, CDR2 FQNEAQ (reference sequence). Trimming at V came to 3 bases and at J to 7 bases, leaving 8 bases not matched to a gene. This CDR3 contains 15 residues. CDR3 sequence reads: CASSFGAGGWNEQFF. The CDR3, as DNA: TGTGCCAGCAGCTTCGGGGCAGGGGGCTGGAATGAGCAGTTCTTC. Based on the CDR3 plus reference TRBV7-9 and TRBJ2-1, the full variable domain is DTGVSQNPRHKITKRGQNVTFRCDPISEHNRLYWYRQTLGQGPEFLTYFQNEAQLEKSRLLSDRFSAERPKGSFSTLEIQRTEQGDSAMYLCASSFGAGGWNEQFFGPGTRLTVL.

In DNA, the CDR3 is TGCGCCAGCAGCCAAGATTCCCGGTATTCTGGGGCCAACGTCCTGACTTTC. Its protein is CASSQDSRYSGANVLTF. The genes are TRBV4-3 and TRBJ2-6; no clear D gene. The germline V and J ends were trimmed by 0 bases and 1 base, with 10 bases remaining between them. The CDR3 totals 17 residues. CDR1 LGHNA and CDR2 YSLEER come from the germline V gene.

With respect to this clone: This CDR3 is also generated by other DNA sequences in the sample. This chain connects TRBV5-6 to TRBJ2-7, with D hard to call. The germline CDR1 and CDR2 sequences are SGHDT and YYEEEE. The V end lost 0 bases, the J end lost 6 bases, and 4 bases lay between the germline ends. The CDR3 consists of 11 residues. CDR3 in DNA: TGTGCCAGCAGCTTGGGAATCGAGCAGTACTTC. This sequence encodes CASSLGIEQYF.

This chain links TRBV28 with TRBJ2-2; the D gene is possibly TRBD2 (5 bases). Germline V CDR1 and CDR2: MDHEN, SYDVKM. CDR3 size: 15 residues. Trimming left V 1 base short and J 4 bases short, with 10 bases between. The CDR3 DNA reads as TGTGCCAGCAGTTTATTTGGAGGATTCACCGGGGAGCTGTTTTTT. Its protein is CASSLFGGFTGELFF.

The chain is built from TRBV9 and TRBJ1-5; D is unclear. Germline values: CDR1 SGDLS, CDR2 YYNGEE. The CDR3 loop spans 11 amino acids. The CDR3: CGNLVDQPQHF. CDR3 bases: TGTGGAAATCTAGTGGATCAGCCCCAGCATTTT.

The DNA of the CDR3 is TGTGCCAGCAGCCCTACCGCAGGGGAGTTTTACGAGCAGTACTTC. Protein product: CASSPTAGEFYEQYF. The chain employs TRBV7-9 and TRBJ2-7; tentatively, D is TRBD1 (6 bases). V lost 5 bases, J lost 4 bases, and 18 bases lay in between. Per the germline V gene, CDR1 is SEHNR and CDR2 is FQNEAQ (reference sequence). The CDR3 sequence is 15 residues long.

This chain's CDR3 is CASSPHRAMNTEAFF. In nucleotides, the CDR3 is TGTGCCAGCAGTCCCCACAGGGCTATGAACACTGAAGCTTTCTTT. The chain combines TRBV6-5 with TRBJ1-1; tentative D call: TRBD1 (6 bases). The germline gives CDR1 MNHEY, CDR2 SVGAGI. There are 15 residues in the CDR3. The ends were cut back, 5 bases at V and 0 bases at J, with 13 bases in the middle.

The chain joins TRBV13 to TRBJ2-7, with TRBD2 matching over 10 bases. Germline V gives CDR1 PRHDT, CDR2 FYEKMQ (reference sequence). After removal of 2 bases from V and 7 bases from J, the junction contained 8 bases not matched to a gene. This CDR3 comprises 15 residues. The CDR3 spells CASSLLLAGVHEQYF. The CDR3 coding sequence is TGTGCCAGCAGCTTATTGCTAGCGGGAGTGCATGAGCAGTACTTC.

This CDR3 reads CASSSEMGGVTEAFF. As DNA, the CDR3 is TGTGCCAGCAGCTCCGAAATGGGGGGGGTCACTGAAGCTTTCTTT. The J gene is TRBJ1-1, the V gene TRBV5-4; the D gene is possibly TRBD1 (5 bases). Trimming shortened V by 3 bases and J by 4 bases, and 16 bases separated the two germline ends. This CDR3 spans 15 amino acids. CDR1 and CDR2 from the germline V gene are SGHNT and YYREEE (reference sequence).

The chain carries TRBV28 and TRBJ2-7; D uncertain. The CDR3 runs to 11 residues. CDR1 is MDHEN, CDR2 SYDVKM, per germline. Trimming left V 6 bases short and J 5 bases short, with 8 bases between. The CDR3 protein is CASRGNHEQYF. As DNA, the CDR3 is TGTGCCAGCAGAGGGAACCACGAGCAGTACTTC.

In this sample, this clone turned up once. The CDR3 DNA sequence: TGTGCCAGCATTGGGACAGGGGGTTATGGCTACACCTTC. It is translated as CASIGTGGYGYTF. This sequence joins TRBV6-5 and TRBJ1-2, with 11 positions matching TRBD1. The CDR3 is 13 amino acids. The germline CDR1 and CDR2 sequences are MNHEY and SVGAGI. Trimming cost V 7 bases and J 5 bases; bases outside gene matches: 3.

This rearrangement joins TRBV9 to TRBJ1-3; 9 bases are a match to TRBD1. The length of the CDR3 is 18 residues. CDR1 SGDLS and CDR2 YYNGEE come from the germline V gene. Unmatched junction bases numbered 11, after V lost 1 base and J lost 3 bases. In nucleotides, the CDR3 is TGTGCCAGCAGCGTATCGAACAGGACAGGGGTTTTTGGAAACACCATATATTTT. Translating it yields CASSVSNRTGVFGNTIYF.

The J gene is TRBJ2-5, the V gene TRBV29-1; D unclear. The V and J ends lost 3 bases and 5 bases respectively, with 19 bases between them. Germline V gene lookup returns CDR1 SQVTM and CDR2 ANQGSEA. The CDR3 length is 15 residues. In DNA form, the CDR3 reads TGCAGCGTTGAGTTTCGGGCCTACACTAAGGAGACCCAGTACTTC. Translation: CSVEFRAYTKETQYF.

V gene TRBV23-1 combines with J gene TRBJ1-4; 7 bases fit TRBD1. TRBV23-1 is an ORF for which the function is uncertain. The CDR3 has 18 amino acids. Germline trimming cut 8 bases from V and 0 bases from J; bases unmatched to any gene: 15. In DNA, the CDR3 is TGCGCCAGCCGAAAGGGGGCCCCCACAGATGCAACTAATGAAAAACTGTTTTTT. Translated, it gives CASRKGAPTDATNEKLFF.

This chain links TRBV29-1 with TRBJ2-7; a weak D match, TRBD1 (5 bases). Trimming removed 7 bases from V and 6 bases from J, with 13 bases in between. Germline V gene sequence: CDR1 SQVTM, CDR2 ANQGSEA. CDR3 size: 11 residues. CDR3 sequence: CSATRGSEQYF. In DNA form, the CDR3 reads TGCAGCGCAACAAGGGGATCCGAGCAGTACTTC.

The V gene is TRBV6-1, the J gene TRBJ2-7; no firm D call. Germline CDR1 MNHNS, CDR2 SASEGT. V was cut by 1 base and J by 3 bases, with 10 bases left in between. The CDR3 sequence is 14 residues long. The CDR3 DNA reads TGTGCCAGCAGTGAAGGCGGCGAGAACTACGAGCAGTACTTC. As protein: CASSEGGENYEQYF.

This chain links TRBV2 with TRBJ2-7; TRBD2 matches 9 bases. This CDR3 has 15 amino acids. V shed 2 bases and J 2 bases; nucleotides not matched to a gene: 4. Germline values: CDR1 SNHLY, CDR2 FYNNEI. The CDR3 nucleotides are TGTGCCAGCAGTGAAAGACTAGCGGCTACCTACGAGCAGTACTTC. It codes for CASSERLAATYEQYF. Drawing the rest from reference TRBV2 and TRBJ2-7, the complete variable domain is EPEVTQTPSHQVTQMGQEVILRCVPISNHLYFYWYRQILGQKVEFLVSFYNNEISEKSEIFDDQFSVERPDGSNFTLKIRSTKLEDSAMYFCASSERLAATYEQYFGPGTRLTVT.

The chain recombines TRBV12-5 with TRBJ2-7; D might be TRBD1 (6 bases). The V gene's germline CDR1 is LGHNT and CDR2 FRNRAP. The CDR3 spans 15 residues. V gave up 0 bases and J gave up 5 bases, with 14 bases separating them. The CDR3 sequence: CASGLVLHRVDEQYF. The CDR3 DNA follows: TGTGCTAGTGGTTTGGTACTGCACAGGGTCGACGAGCAGTACTTC.

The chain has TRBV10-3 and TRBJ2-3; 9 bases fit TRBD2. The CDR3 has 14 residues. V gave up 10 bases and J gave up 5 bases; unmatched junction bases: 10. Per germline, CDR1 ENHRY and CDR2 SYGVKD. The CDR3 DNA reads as TGTGCCACGAGCGGACTAGCGTTTCAAGATACGCAGTATTTT. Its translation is CATSGLAFQDTQYF.

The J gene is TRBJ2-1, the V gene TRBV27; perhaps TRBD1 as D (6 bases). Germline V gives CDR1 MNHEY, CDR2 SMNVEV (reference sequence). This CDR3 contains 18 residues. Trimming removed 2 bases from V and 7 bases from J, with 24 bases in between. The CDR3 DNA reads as TGTGCCAGCAGTTTAGTACAGGGCTGGAACGGAGAGGGGAATGAGCAGTTCTTC. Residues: CASSLVQGWNGEGNEQFF.

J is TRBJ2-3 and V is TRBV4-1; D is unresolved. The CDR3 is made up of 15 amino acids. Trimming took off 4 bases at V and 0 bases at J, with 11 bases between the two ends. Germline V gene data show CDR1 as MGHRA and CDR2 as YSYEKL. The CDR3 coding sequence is TGCGCCAGCAGCCCTCTAGTGTCTAGCACAGATACGCAGTATTTT. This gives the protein CASSPLVSSTDTQYF.

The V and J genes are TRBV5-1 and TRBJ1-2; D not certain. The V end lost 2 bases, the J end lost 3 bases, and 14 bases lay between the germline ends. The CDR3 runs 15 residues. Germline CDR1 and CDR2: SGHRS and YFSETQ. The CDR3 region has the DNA TGCGCCAGCAGCTTTAATTTTGAGGGTGACTATGGCTACACCTTC. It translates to CASSFNFEGDYGYTF.

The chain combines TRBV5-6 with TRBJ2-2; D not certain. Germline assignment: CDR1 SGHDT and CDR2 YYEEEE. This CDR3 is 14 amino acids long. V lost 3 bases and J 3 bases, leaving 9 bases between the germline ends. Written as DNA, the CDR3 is TGTGCCAGCAGCTCCGGGCCATACACCGGGGAGCTGTTTTTT. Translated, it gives CASSSGPYTGELFF. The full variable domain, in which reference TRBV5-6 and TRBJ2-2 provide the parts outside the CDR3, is DAGVTQSPTHLIKTRGQQVTLRCSPKSGHDTVSWYQQALGQGPQFIFQYYEEEERQRGNFPDRFSGHQFPNYSSELNVNALLLGDSALYLCASSSGPYTGELFFGEGSRLTVL.

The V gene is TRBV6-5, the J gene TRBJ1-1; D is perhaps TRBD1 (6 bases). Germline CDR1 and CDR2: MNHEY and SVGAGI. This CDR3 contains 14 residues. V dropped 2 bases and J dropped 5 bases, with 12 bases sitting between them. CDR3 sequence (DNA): TGTGCCAGCAGTTACGGGGGGGCACAAACTGAAGCTTTCTTT. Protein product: CASSYGGAQTEAFF.

The CDR3: CASSLGSIGVTEAFF. The CDR3 coding sequence is TGTGCCAGCAGCCTCGGCTCGATCGGTGTCACTGAAGCTTTCTTT. This rearrangement joins TRBV7-9 to TRBJ1-1; D is undetermined. V dropped 5 bases and J dropped 4 bases, with 17 bases sitting between them. Germline lookup yields CDR1 SEHNR and CDR2 FQNEAQ (reference sequence). CDR3 length equals 15 residues.

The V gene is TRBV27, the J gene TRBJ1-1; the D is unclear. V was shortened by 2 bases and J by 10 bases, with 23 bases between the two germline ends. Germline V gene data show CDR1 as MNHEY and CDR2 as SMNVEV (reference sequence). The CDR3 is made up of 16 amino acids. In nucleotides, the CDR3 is TGTGCCAGCAGTTTAAAGGGCGGCCTGGGGTTAGAAGGAGCTTTCTTT. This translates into CASSLKGGLGLEGAFF.

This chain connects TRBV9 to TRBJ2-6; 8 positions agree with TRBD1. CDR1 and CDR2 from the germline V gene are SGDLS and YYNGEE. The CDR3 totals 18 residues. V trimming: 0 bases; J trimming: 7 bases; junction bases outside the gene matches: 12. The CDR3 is CASSVAAGGFIGANVLTF. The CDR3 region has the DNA TGTGCCAGCAGCGTAGCCGCAGGGGGCTTTATTGGAGCCAACGTCCTGACTTTC.